This TCR beta chain appears in the sequencing data of a study of cytomegalovirus exposure and HLA in healthy donors. Study summary: Membership in the Caucasian-associated ancestry cluster was found for approximately 85% of around 380 genotyped donors.

PCR primers comprised 60 Vbeta and 13 Jbeta primers. Here immunoSEQ multiplex PCR was the method, and the copy in TCRdb shows in-frame clones only, minus some. The table includes roughly 71,000 clones, approximately 70% detected once. This clone occurred a few times. Its antigen remains unidentified. Looked up from germline, CDR1 is MNHNS and CDR2 is SASEGT. The CDR3 runs 15 residues. V lost 2 bases, J lost 9 bases, and 7 bases stayed unmatched. Study-wide results and limits: Several V segments, TRBV6-2 and TRBV6-3 among them, could not be told apart and were dropped. V- and J-gene trimming in TCR beta was tied to a missense DCLRE1C variant by an analysis performed later. An apparent linkage of common viral pathogens to several of the most significant clusters emerged in a later analysis.

The sample was PBMCs. The sequence was collected from a man in his forties or fifties in good health and CMV-seropositive. The chain recombines TRBV6-1 with TRBJ2-1, with 10 bases that match TRBD1. Here the CDR3 reads CASSEWGDRGGEQFF. The CDR3 DNA is TGTGCCAGCAGTGAATGGGGGGACAGGGGCGGTGAGCAGTTCTTC.